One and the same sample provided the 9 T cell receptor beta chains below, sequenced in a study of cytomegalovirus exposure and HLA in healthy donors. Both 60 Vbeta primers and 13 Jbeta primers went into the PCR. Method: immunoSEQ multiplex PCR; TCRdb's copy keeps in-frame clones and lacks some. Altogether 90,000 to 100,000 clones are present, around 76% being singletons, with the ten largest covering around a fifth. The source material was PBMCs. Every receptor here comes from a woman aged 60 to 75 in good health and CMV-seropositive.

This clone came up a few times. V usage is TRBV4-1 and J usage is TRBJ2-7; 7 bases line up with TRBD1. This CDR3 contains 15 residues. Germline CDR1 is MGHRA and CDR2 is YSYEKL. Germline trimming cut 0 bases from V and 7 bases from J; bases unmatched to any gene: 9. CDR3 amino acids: CASSQEWDRPSEQYF. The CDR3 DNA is TGCGCCAGCAGCCAAGAGTGGGACAGACCTTCTGAGCAGTACTTC.

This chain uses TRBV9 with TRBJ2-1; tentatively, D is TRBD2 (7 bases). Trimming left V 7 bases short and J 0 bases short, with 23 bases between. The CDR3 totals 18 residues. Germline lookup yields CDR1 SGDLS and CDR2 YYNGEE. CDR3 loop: CASWLAGGRLSSYNEQFF. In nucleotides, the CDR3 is TGTGCCAGCTGGTTGGCCGGGGGGCGGCTCAGCTCCTACAATGAGCAGTTCTTC.

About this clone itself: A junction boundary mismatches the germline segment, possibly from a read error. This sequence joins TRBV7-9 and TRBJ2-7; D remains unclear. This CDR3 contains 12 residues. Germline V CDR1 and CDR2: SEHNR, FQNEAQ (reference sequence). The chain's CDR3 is CSSSLLLNEQYF. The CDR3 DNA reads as TGTTCCAGCAGCTTATTACTCAACGAGCAGTACTTC.

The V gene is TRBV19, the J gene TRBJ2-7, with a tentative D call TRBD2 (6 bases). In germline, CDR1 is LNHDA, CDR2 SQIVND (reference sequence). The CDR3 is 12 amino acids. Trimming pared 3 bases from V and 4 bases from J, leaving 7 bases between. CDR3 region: CASSMEGYEQYF. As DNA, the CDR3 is TGTGCCAGTAGTATGGAGGGTTACGAGCAGTACTTC.

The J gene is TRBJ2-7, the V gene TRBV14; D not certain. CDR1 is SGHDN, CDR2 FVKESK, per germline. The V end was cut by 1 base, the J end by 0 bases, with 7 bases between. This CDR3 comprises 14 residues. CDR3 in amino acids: CASSQVGSSYEQYF. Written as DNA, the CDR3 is TGTGCCAGCAGCCAAGTGGGCAGCTCCTACGAGCAGTACTTC.

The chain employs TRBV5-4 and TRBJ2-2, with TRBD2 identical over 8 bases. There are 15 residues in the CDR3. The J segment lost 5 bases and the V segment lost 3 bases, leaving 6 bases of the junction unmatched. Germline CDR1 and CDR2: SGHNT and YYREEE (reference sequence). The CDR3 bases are TGTGCCAGCAGCTGGGAGCGGGAGCCTACCGGGGAGCTGTTTTTT. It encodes CASSWEREPTGELFF.

The CDR3 nucleotides read TGTGCCAGCAGAAGTGGCCATGGCGGGGCCAACGTCCTGACTTTC. This sequence encodes CASRSGHGGANVLTF. The V call is TRBV6-4, the J call TRBJ2-6; D is ambiguous. The CDR3 is 15 residues long. The germline V gene has CDR1 MRHNA and CDR2 SNTAGT. Trimming took off 6 bases at V and 4 bases at J, with 13 bases between the two ends.

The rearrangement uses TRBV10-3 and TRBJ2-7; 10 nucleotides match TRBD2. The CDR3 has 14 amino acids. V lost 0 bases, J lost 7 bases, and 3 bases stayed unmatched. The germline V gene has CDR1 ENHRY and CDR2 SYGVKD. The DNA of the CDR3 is TGTGCCATCAGTGAGTCAGAACTAGCGGGGGAGCAGTACTTC. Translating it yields CAISESELAGEQYF.

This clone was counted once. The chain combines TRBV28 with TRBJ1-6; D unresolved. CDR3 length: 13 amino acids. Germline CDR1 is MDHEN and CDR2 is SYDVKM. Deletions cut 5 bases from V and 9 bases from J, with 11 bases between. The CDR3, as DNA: TGTGCCAGCAGTGGGCAGGTTACTTCACCCCTCCACTTT. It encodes CASSGQVTSPLHF.